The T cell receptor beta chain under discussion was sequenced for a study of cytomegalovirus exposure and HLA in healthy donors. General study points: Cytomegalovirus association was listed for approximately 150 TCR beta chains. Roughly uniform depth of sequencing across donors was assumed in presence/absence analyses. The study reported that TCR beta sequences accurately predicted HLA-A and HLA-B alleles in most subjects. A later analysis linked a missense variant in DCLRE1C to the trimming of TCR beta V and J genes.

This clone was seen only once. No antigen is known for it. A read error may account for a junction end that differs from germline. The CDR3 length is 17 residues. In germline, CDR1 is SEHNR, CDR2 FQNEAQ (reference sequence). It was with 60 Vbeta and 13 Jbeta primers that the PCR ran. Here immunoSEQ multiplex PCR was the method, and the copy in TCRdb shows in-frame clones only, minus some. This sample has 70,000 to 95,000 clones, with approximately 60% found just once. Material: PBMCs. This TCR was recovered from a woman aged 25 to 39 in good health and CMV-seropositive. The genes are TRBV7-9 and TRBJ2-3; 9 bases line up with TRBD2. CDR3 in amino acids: CSSSLGSAGGRTDTQYF. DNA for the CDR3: TGTTCCAGCAGCTTAGGATCGGCGGGGGGGCGCACAGATACGCAGTATTTT.